This T cell receptor (beta chain) was sequenced in a study of shared clonotypes between healthy human individuals. Data came from immunoSEQ multiplex PCR; TCRdb stores just in-frame clones and leaves some out. The sample yields approximately 600,000 clones, roughly 96% seen once. In the naive CD8 group, cells lacked CD45RO and were positively selected for CCR7, so terminally differentiated effector memory CD45RA+ cells were left out. HIV-negative, healthy adults without recent acute infections or vaccinations were the donors. The CDR3 consists of 14 residues. Germline trimming cut 9 bases from V and 6 bases from J; bases unmatched to any gene: 14. CDR1 is SEHNR and CDR2 is FQNEAQ in the germline V gene (reference sequence).

The V and J genes are TRBV7-9 and TRBJ2-7; 7 nucleotides line up with TRBD2. The sequencing input was naive CD8+ T cells sorted from blood. The receptor's source is a woman aged 25 to 39 in good health. The chain's CDR3 is CASTLAGAAGEQYF. Written as DNA, the CDR3 is TGTGCCAGTACTTTGGCGGGAGCGGCCGGCGAGCAGTACTTC.